This paragraph reports one T cell receptor (beta chain). Its antigen is not known. This sample is drawn from a study of OX40 agonist ivuxolimab in advanced cancers. Study in general: Patients were given ivuxolimab, an antibody that agonizes OX40 (CD134). Ivuxolimab, which patients received intravenously every 2 weeks, was dosed at 0.01 to 10 mg/kg.

Notes on the study in general: Specificity for antigen went undetermined in the expanded peripheral T cells. CD8+ T cells showed, on average, more clonal expansion than CD4+ cells.

Germline-derived CDR1 and CDR2 are MDHEN and SYDVKM. Between the trimmed V and J ends, which lost 7 bases and 1 base, there was a span of 16 bases. The CDR3 length is 15 residues. Profiled with immunoSEQ multiplex PCR; TCRdb holds only in-frame clones, not every one. The top ten clones hold 0.81% of a sample with approximately 120,000 clones, around 93% of them seen once. Material: CD4+ or CD8+ T cells sorted from blood, obtained in a trial of the OX40 agonist ivuxolimab. This sequence joins TRBV28 and TRBJ1-2; D is perhaps TRBD1 (6 bases). The TCR originated in an adult with an advanced solid tumor such as melanoma, head and neck, liver or kidney cancer. CDR3 residues: CASNYGAGDNYGYTF. The CDR3 bases are TGTGCCAGCAACTATGGGGCAGGGGATAACTATGGCTACACCTTC.